This T cell receptor (beta chain) was sequenced in a study of cytomegalovirus exposure and HLA in healthy donors (dated by TCRdb to the late 2010s). With regard to the full study: According to a later analysis, one platform produced both the 120 validation repertoires and the 670 or so repertoires of the first cohort. To predict cytomegalovirus infection status, the study combined high-throughput TCR immunosequencing, statistical association of individual TCRs with disease status, and machine learning. The study aimed to test whether signatures of past pathogen exposure could be identified by cataloging public T cell receptors. Along with the roughly 700-subject first cohort, a separate validation cohort of over a hundred different subjects was used.

On this clone itself: Its antigen specificity is not known. Base qualities are missing; no much larger clone stands one base away.

Findings and caveats that apply to the study as a whole: It was suggested by the authors that the approach could potentially be generalized to other disease states and immunological phenotypes. In both the original and validation cohorts, the classifier was reported to diagnose cytomegalovirus status with high specificity and sensitivity. The validation cohort had no HLA typing available for a later analysis, so co-occurrence within that cohort was assessed over all 120 or so repertoires. Of the cluster scores, roughly 95% were above 0 in a later analysis, which found that TCRs clustered in the first cohort also tended to co-occur in the 120 validation repertoires. Most TCR sequences were seen in very few donors, while some public TCRs were found in many individuals. The study listed 164 TCR beta chains as associated with cytomegalovirus. A few of the identified cytomegalovirus-associated TCR beta chains were confirmed in vitro to be specific for cytomegalovirus antigens.

The donors were included in the validation cohort of some 110 subjects, a group kept apart from the roughly 690-subject first cohort. The germline V gene specifies MNHEY as CDR1 and SVGAGI as CDR2. The CDR3 measures 13 amino acids from cysteine to phenylalanine. CDR3 DNA only is kept here, 39 bases in frame from base 1. Ends trimmed: V by 8 bases, J by 0 bases; bases unmatched to a gene: 3. Library generation was performed with the immunoSEQ multiplex PCR assay. For the original study's pipeline: To diagnose cytomegalovirus status from the catalog of TCR beta chain sequences, a statistical classification framework was built. TCRdb limited this immuneACCESS table to in-frame rearrangements with V and J called. A share of clones is missing; checked studies link under half to unresolved V genes, and the rest is unexplained. Clonal size and the V and J genes are those of that table, whereas D and trimming came from the DNA. The sample data list more than 140,000 clones, and approximately 88% of these were observed just once. 2.5% to 4% of the sample belongs to the ten largest clones.

The rearranged segments are TRBV6-5 and TRBJ1-2, and 7 bases in between align with TRBD1. This TCR came from a young woman in good health and CMV-seropositive. Sequencing was performed on PBMCs. Here is the DNA: TGTGCCAGCGGGACAGAGCCTAACTATGGCTACACCTTC. Its coded protein is CASGTEPNYGYTF.